This T cell receptor beta chain stems from a study of beta chain features in type 1 diabetes. Whole-study context: Patients were similar to healthy donors in age and gender (as well as in cell yields). Study observations and caveats: Researchers reported that naive, central memory and Treg TCRB repertoires appeared more similar in patients than in healthy donors. Moderate but significant shortening of TCRB CDR3s was recorded in all four CD4+ subsets from Type 1 diabetes patients.

Trimming pared 4 bases from V and 5 bases from J, leaving 9 bases between. The CDR3 runs to 13 residues. From germline, CDR1 is SGHTA and CDR2 FQGNSA. On this clone: Antigen specificity is unknown.

Reverse transcription of all isolated RNA meant that expressed TCRB transcripts were sequenced. Repertoires were generated with immunoSEQ multiplex PCR, while TCRdb's copy carries only in-frame clones and drops some. The sample consists of some 120,000 clones, around 16% of them appearing once. The chain couples TRBV7-2 to TRBJ2-1; no clear D. Sequencing was done on a sample of central memory CD4+ T cells from blood. This receptor was obtained from a man between 18 and 35 years old with type 1 diabetes. The chain's CDR3 is CASSSYVHNEQFF. The CDR3 nucleotides read TGTGCCAGCAGCTCTTATGTGCACAATGAGCAGTTCTTC.